This T cell receptor (beta chain) stems from a study of molecular identifiers for immune sequencing clone quantification. Whole-study context: Replicate experiments divided RNA from 20,000 or 100,000 naive CD8 cells into five parts and sequenced four.

Naive CD8 libraries came from around 18,000 to 910,000 sorted cells with 10%, 30% or 50% RNA. Trimming pared 0 bases from V and 6 bases from J, leaving 6 bases between. The germline V gene has CDR1 LGHNA and CDR2 YSLEER. The CDR3 has 12 amino acids. Library preparation followed earlier protocols using designated TCR primers. MiXCR was run by TCRdb on the PCR reads, yielding one entry per CDR3 protein. Here the sample spans 88,000 or so distinct CDR3 sequences, roughly a fifth being singletons. This clonotype was picked up many times. Its target is unknown. Whole-study results and caveats: Barcode collisions between identical TCR molecules could shrink estimates of highly expanded clone sizes.

The clonotype originates from a human donor in good health. Some libraries in this study had Jurkat cell RNA spiked in. This sequence joins TRBV4-3 and TRBJ2-7, with D uncertain. Material: naive CD8+ T cells from blood, with Jurkat cell RNA spiked in. Sample subset: FACS-sorted CD8+CD4-CCR7+CD45RA+ naive T cells. CDR3 region: CASSQDMGEQYF. In nucleotides, the CDR3 is TGCGCCAGCAGCCAAGACATGGGCGAGCAGTACTTC.